The rows below give T cell receptor beta chains drawn from one sample of a study of blood T cell repertoires in COVID-19. The table came from immunoSEQ multiplex PCR; TCRdb's copy has only in-frame clones and leaves some out. The sample records roughly 38,000 clones, around 89% being singletons. The sample was peripheral blood. The receptors stem from a man between 60 and 75 years old with active or convalescent COVID-19. CDR3s include the opening cysteine and the closing phenylalanine or tryptophan. D genes are given only for firm matches. A clone size is listed for some rows: how often the clone was seen (once, few, many), or a class if it is expanded.

size: NA; V: TRBV7-9; J: TRBJ1-4; D: NA; DNA: TGTGCCAGCAGCTTCTGGGGAGGTGATGAAAAACTGTTTTTT; CDR3: CASSFWGGDEKLFF
size: NA; V: TRBV30; J: TRBJ2-3; D: TRBD2; DNA: TGTGCCTGGCCGGAGTGTAGGTGGACTAAAAAAAGCGGGATAATTACAGATACGCAGTATTTT; CDR3: CAWPECRWTKKSGIITDTQYF
size: NA; V: TRBV5-1; J: TRBJ1-3; D: NA; DNA: TGCGCCAGCAGCTTGGAACAGGGTGTTTACACCATATATTTT; CDR3: CASSLEQGVYTIYF
size: NA; V: TRBV29-1; J: TRBJ2-1; D: TRBD1; DNA: TGCAGCGAGGGACAGCCTAATGAGCAGTTCTTC; CDR3: CSEGQPNEQFF
size: medium-sized; V: TRBV12-3/TRBV12-4; J: TRBJ2-7; D: TRBD2; DNA: TGTGCCAGCACCTTGGGGGGGGGTCACGAGCAGTACTTC; CDR3: CASTLGGGHEQYF
size: NA; V: TRBV5-1; J: TRBJ2-1; D: TRBD2; DNA: TGCGCCAGCAGAACGGGACTAGCGGGTAGCCAAATTAATGAGCAGTTCTTC; CDR3: CASRTGLAGSQINEQFF
size: NA; V: TRBV3-1/TRBV3-2; J: TRBJ2-3; D: NA; DNA: TGTGCCAGCAGCGAGAGGACCGGGATCACAGATACGCAGTATTTT; CDR3: CASSERTGITDTQYF
size: NA; V: TRBV27; J: TRBJ1-2; D: NA; DNA: TGTGCCAGCAGTCGGGTGTATGGCTACACCTTC; CDR3: CASSRVYGYTF
size: NA; V: TRBV2; J: TRBJ2-7; D: NA; DNA: TGTGCCACCGGAGAGGCAGACGAGCAGTACTTC; CDR3: CATGEADEQYF
size: NA; V: TRBV7-3; J: TRBJ2-7; D: NA; DNA: TGTGCCAGCAGCCGACCAGGGTCGGACGAGCAGTACTTC; CDR3: CASSRPGSDEQYF
size: NA; V: TRBV2; J: TRBJ1-6; D: TRBD1; DNA: TGTGCCAGCAGCAGGACAGGGGGGATCTCACCCCTCCACTTT; CDR3: CASSRTGGISPLHF
size: NA; V: TRBV27; J: TRBJ1-5; D: NA; DNA: TGTGCCAGCAGTTTATCGGCTACCGGGGTAGTAATTAGGCCCCAGCATTTT; CDR3: CASSLSATGVVIRPQHF
size: NA; V: TRBV25-1; J: TRBJ1-6; D: NA; DNA: TGTGCCAGCAGTGTGGGGCTAGATAATTCACCCCTCCACTTT; CDR3: CASSVGLDNSPLHF